The 20 T cell receptor beta chains listed next were all sequenced from one sample in a study of OX40 agonist ivuxolimab in advanced cancers. To prepare the library, the immunoSEQ multiplex PCR assay was applied. The immuneACCESS repertoire file appears here via TCRdb, limited to in-frame rearrangements. These files lack a portion of the clones; in checked studies, under half of the deficit traces to unresolved V genes, and the cause of the others is not known. Within this sample are 75,000 to 100,000 clones, with just over 85% of them counted one time only. The biggest ten clones account for approximately 2% of the sample. Material: CD4+ or CD8+ T cells sorted from blood, obtained in a trial of the OX40 agonist ivuxolimab. The receptor source for this set is an adult with an advanced solid tumor such as melanoma, head and neck, liver or kidney cancer.

The rearrangement joins TRBV29-1 to TRBJ2-7; 9 bases line up with TRBD1. Germline V lookup: CDR1 SQVTM, CDR2 ANQGSEA. J was trimmed by 4 bases and V by 2 bases; bases with no gene match: 3. The CDR3 is 13 amino acids. The CDR3 coding sequence is TGCAGCGTTGAAAAGGACAGGGGATACGAGCAGTACTTC. Residues: CSVEKDRGYEQYF.

The chain employs TRBV5-8 and TRBJ1-2; TRBD1 matches at 9 bases. The CDR3 has 15 amino acids. V was pared by 3 bases and J by 4 bases, with 7 bases of the junction left unmatched. CDR1 is SGHTS, CDR2 YDEGEE, per germline. The CDR3 DNA is TGTGCCAGCAGCTGGGACAGGGCCTCCATCTATGGCTACACCTTC. This gives the protein CASSWDRASIYGYTF.

This clone was recorded once. The chain joins TRBV15 to TRBJ1-1; perhaps TRBD1 as D (5 bases). The ends were cut back, 0 bases at V and 5 bases at J, with 16 bases in the middle. Germline V gene data show CDR1 as LNHNV and CDR2 as YYDKDF (reference sequence). The CDR3 totals 16 residues. CDR3 loop: CATSRDLGRGTTEAFF. The CDR3 DNA reads TGTGCCACCAGCAGAGATTTGGGTAGGGGAACGACTGAAGCTTTCTTT.

The chain employs TRBV7-9 and TRBJ2-1, with 15 bases that match TRBD2. The ends lost 5 bases at V and 7 bases at J; junction bases unmatched: 6. The length of the CDR3 is 16 residues. CDR1 and CDR2 (germline): SEHNR, FQNEAQ (reference sequence). The CDR3 is CASSHTGLAGGNEQFF. CDR3 sequence (DNA): TGTGCCAGCAGCCACACGGGACTAGCGGGAGGAAATGAGCAGTTCTTC.

A few counts support this clone. The chain couples TRBV6-6 to TRBJ1-6; no clear D gene. V was clipped by 0 bases and J by 7 bases, with 10 bases between them. The germline V gene encodes CDR1 MNHNY and CDR2 SVGAGI (reference sequence). The CDR3 is made up of 15 amino acids. CDR3 bases: TGTGCCAGCAGTTACTCGACCGGGTCAAATTCACCCCTCCACTTT. The encoded protein is CASSYSTGSNSPLHF.

This rearrangement joins TRBV18 to TRBJ1-2; 8 nucleotides agree with TRBD1. Germline V gene lookup returns CDR1 KGHSH and CDR2 LQKENI. The CDR3 loop spans 15 amino acids. The V gene end was trimmed by 1 base and the J gene end by 5 bases; junction bases not matched to a gene: 6. This CDR3 is CASSPQGQVNYGYTF. DNA of the CDR3: TGTGCCAGCTCACCACAGGGACAGGTGAATTATGGCTACACCTTC.

The chain recombines TRBV4-2 with TRBJ2-5; D might be TRBD1 (5 bases). The J call is uncertain, as TRBJ2-7 better fits the DNA end. In germline, CDR1 is LGHNA, CDR2 YNFKEQ. The CDR3 has 14 residues. CDR3 protein: CASSLGLKDYEQYF. CDR3 nucleotide sequence: TGTGCCAGCAGCCTGGGGCTGAAGGACTACGAGCAGTACTTC.

The chain carries TRBV5-1 and TRBJ2-5; 9 nucleotides align to TRBD2. The CDR3 contains 17 residues. Unmatched junction bases numbered 9, after V lost 2 bases and J lost 1 base. Germline loops: CDR1 SGHRS, CDR2 YFSETQ. CDR3 DNA sequence: TGCGCCAGCAGCTTAGTCACTAGCGGGTATACCCAAGAGACCCAGTACTTC. Translated, it gives CASSLVTSGYTQETQYF. The full variable domain, rest sourced from reference TRBV5-1 and TRBJ2-5, is KAGVTQTPRYLIKTRGQQVTLSCSPISGHRSVSWYQQTPGQGLQFLFEYFSETQRNKGNFPGRFSGRQFSNSRSEMNVSTLELGDSALYLCASSLVTSGYTQETQYFGPGTRLLVL.

V gene TRBV6-5 combines with J gene TRBJ1-1; no clear D gene. Germline lookup yields CDR1 MNHEY and CDR2 SVGAGI. Trimming removed 8 bases at V and 1 base at J, with 14 bases between. The CDR3 covers 14 residues. The DNA for the CDR3 is TGTGCCAGCGACCGGAACCAGAGGAACACTGAAGCTTTCTTT. Its translation: CASDRNQRNTEAFF.

This chain joins TRBV9 and TRBJ1-4, with 7 positions matching TRBD1. CDR3 length equals 14 residues. CDR1 and CDR2 (germline): SGDLS, YYNGEE. J gave up 8 bases and V 3 bases, and 7 bases lay outside the gene matches. The CDR3 spells CASSATGYSEKLFF. The CDR3 region has the DNA TGTGCCAGCAGCGCGACAGGGTATAGCGAAAAACTGTTTTTT.

CDR3 in DNA: TGCGCCAGCAGCCACGCGGACAGGGAAGCTTTCTTT. Residues: CASSHADREAFF. The V and J genes are TRBV4-3 and TRBJ1-1; 7 nucleotides agree with TRBD1. V lost 3 bases, J lost 8 bases, and 3 bases stayed unmatched. This CDR3 contains 12 residues. Per the germline V gene, CDR1 is LGHNA and CDR2 is YSLEER.

This clone was observed a single time. The V and J genes are TRBV4-3 and TRBJ2-4; 7 bases fit TRBD1. The trim removed 0 bases at V and 0 bases at J, leaving 5 bases unmatched. The CDR3 consists of 17 residues. Germline CDR1 is LGHNA and CDR2 is YSLEER. The CDR3 DNA reads as TGCGCCAGCAGCCAAGAGGGAAGGGGGCAAGCCAAAAACATTCAGTACTTC. This gives the protein CASSQEGRGQAKNIQYF.

The chain has TRBV5-6 and TRBJ2-3; D remains ambiguous. CDR1 is SGHDT and CDR2 is YYEEEE in the germline V gene. The length of the CDR3 is 14 residues. V dropped 6 bases and J dropped 6 bases, with 17 bases sitting between them. This chain's CDR3 is CASMGIGRWDTQYF. CDR3 sequence (DNA): TGTGCCAGCATGGGTATCGGGCGGTGGGATACGCAGTATTTT.

This chain joins TRBV5-4 and TRBJ2-1; perhaps D is TRBD1 or TRBD2 (5 bases each). The CDR3 sequence is 15 residues long. The ends were cut back, 4 bases at V and 6 bases at J, with 17 bases in the middle. CDR1 and CDR2 (germline): SGHNT, YYREEE (reference sequence). In DNA, the CDR3 is TGTGCCAGCAGCCCCGGGACCCCGAGGGGCAATGAGCAGTTCTTC. Translation gives CASSPGTPRGNEQFF.

The V and J genes are TRBV19 and TRBJ2-1; 7 bases map to TRBD2. After removal of 3 bases from V and 4 bases from J, the junction contained 3 bases not matched to a gene. This CDR3 region has 14 residues. Germline V gene data show CDR1 as LNHDA and CDR2 as SQIVND (reference sequence). CDR3 sequence: CASSIGGSYNEQFF. DNA for the CDR3: TGTGCCAGTAGTATCGGCGGGAGTTACAATGAGCAGTTCTTC.

This clone was counted once. The chain joins TRBV2 to TRBJ1-6, with 8 bases fitting TRBD1. V dropped 7 bases and J dropped 5; count of bases not matched to a gene: 10. The CDR3 consists of 16 residues. CDR1 and CDR2 from the germline V gene are SNHLY and FYNNEI. The CDR3 sequence is CASTIQGQVDNSPLHF. The CDR3 nucleotides are TGTGCCAGCACTATCCAGGGACAGGTGGATAATTCACCCCTCCACTTT.

V usage is TRBV19 and J usage is TRBJ1-1, with D hard to call. V lost 3 bases, J lost 5 bases, and 16 bases lay in between. The CDR3 runs 15 residues. The germline V gene encodes CDR1 LNHDA and CDR2 SQIVND (reference sequence). The DNA for the CDR3 is TGTGCCAGTAGTATTTTGAGGGCGGCGGAGACTGAAGCTTTCTTT. It translates to CASSILRAAETEAFF.

CDR3 loop: CASSPEVTGELFF. The CDR3 DNA reads as TGTGCCAGCAGCCCGGAGGTCACCGGGGAGCTGTTTTTT. V gene TRBV7-3 combines with J gene TRBJ2-2; a weak D match, TRBD2 (5 bases). The CDR3 consists of 13 residues. V was trimmed by 5 bases and J by 4 bases, leaving 8 bases between them. CDR1 and CDR2 from the germline V gene are SGHTA and FQGTGA.

This rearrangement joins TRBV6-6 to TRBJ1-1, with D tentatively TRBD1 (5 bases). CDR3 length: 14 residues. Trimming left V 0 bases short and J 2 bases short, with 7 bases between. Germline CDR1 MNHNY, CDR2 SVGAGI (reference sequence). CDR3 sequence: CASSYSQGNTEAFF. Here the CDR3 DNA reads TGTGCCAGCAGTTACTCGCAGGGTAACACTGAAGCTTTCTTT.

This clone was found once. Written as DNA, the CDR3 is TGTGCCAGCTCACCCTGGGCCCAAGGAGACACCGGGGAGCTGTTTTTT. Translating it yields CASSPWAQGDTGELFF. This chain joins TRBV18 and TRBJ2-2; D is ambiguous. CDR3 size: 16 residues. Trimming removed 3 bases from V and 3 bases from J, with 14 bases in between. The germline gives CDR1 KGHSH, CDR2 LQKENI.